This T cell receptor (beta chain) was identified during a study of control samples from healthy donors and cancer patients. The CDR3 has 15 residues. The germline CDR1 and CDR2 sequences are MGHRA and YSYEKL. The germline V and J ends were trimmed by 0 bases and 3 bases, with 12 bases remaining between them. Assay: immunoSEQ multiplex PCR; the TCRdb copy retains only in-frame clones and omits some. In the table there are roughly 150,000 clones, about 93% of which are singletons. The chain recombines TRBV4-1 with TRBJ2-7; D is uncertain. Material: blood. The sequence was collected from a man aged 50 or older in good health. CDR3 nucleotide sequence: TGCGCCAGCAGCCAAGATTCGACGCTTCTCTACGAGCAGTACTTC. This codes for CASSQDSTLLYEQYF.